This TCR beta chain is from a study of blood T cell repertoires in COVID-19. Study summary: The study drew acute and convalescent COVID-19 samples from the United States, Italy and Spain. In each case, the material was cDNA or gDNA derived from T cells, B-cell-depleted T cells, or PBMCs.

Trimming pared 5 bases from V and 5 bases from J, leaving 13 bases between. The CDR3 is 13 residues long. CDR1 and CDR2 from the germline V gene are SGHNT and YYREEE (reference sequence). Per the authors' pipeline: Quantification of nucleated cells was approximated via reference gene primer amplification. The table came from immunoSEQ multiplex PCR; TCRdb's copy has only in-frame clones and leaves some out. That table furnishes V, J and clone size, whereas the DNA furnished D and trimming. The table records tens of thousands of clones, around 90% of them present only once. V is TRBV5-4 and J is TRBJ2-5, with D unclear. Sample: peripheral blood. The TCR sequence derives from a human donor with active COVID-19. The donor label of this sample is uncertain. CDR3 in DNA: TGTGCCAGCAGGATAGCCGGCCGGGAGACCCAGTACTTC. Its translation is CASRIAGRETQYF. The full variable domain, completed using reference TRBV5-4 and TRBJ2-5, is ETGVTQSPTHLIKTRGQQVTLRCSSQSGHNTVSWYQQALGQGPQFIFQYYREEENGRGNFPPRFSGLQFPNYSSELNVNALELDDSALYLCASRIAGRETQYFGPGTRLLVL.